The entry that follows covers one TCR beta chain sequence. Assay used: immunoSEQ multiplex PCR; TCRdb lists only in-frame clones, some missing. Here the sample spans over 40,000 clones, about 89% being singletons. Germline V lookup: CDR1 MNHEY, CDR2 SVGAGI. V lost 6 bases, J lost 4 bases, and 16 bases lay in between. The CDR3 has 14 amino acids. This sample stems from a study of blood T cell repertoires in COVID-19. V usage is TRBV6-5 and J usage is TRBJ2-7, with a weak D call TRBD2 (5 bases). The sequence derives from a man between 70 and 80 years old with active COVID-19. Sequences were obtained from peripheral blood. CDR3 amino acids: CASSRRDYPYEQYF. Here the CDR3 DNA reads TGTGCCAGCAGCCGAAGAGACTACCCATACGAGCAGTACTTC.